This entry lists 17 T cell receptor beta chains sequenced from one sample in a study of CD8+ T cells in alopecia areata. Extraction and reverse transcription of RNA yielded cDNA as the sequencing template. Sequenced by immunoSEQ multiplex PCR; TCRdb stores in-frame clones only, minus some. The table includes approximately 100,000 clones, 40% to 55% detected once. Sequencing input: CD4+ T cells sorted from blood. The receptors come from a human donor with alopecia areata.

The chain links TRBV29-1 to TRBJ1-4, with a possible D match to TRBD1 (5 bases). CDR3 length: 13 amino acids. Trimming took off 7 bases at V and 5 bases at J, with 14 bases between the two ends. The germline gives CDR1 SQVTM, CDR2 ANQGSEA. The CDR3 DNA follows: TGCAGCGCCGGGACTGCTACGAATGAAAAACTGTTTTTT. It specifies CSAGTATNEKLFF. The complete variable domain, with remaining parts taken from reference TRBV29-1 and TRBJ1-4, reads SAVISQKPSRDICQRGTSLTIQCQVDSQVTMMFWYRQQPGQSLTLIATANQGSEATYESGFVIDKFPISRPNLTFSTLTVSNMSPEDSSIYLCSAGTATNEKLFFGSGTQLSVL.

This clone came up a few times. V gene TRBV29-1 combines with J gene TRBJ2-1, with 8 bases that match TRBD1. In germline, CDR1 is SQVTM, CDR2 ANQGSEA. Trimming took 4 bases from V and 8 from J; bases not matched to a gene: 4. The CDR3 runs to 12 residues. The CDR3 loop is CSVVSGGDEQFF. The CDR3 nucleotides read TGCAGCGTTGTTTCAGGGGGCGATGAGCAGTTCTTC.

The DNA for the CDR3 is TGCAGCGCCACGACGGGGGGGGACACTGAAGCTTTCTTT. Translating gives CSATTGGDTEAFF. The chain couples TRBV29-1 to TRBJ1-1; D perhaps matches TRBD1 (5 bases). The CDR3 is 13 residues long. V was trimmed by 7 bases and J by 3 bases, leaving 15 bases between them. From germline, CDR1 is SQVTM and CDR2 ANQGSEA.

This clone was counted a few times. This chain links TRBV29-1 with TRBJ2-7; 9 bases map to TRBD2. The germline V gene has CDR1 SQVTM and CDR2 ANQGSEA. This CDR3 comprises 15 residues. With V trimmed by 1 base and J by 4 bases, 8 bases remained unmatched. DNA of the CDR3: TGCAGCGTTGAAGCCGGTTTTAGCGGGAGTTACGAGCAGTACTTC. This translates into CSVEAGFSGSYEQYF.

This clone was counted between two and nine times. As DNA, the CDR3 is TGTGCCAGCAGCAAGGGACAGACCACAGATACGCAGTATTTT. As protein: CASSKGQTTDTQYF. The chain combines TRBV7-8 with TRBJ2-3; 7 bases are a match to TRBD1. V dropped 5 bases and J dropped 2; count of bases not matched to a gene: 4. Per the germline V gene, CDR1 is SGHVS and CDR2 is FQNEAQ. The CDR3 length is 14 residues.

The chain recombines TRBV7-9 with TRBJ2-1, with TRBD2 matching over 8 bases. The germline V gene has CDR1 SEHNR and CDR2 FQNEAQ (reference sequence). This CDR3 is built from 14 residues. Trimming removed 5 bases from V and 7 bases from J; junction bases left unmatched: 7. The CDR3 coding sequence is TGTGCCAGCAGCCCTGGCGGGGGGCGGAATGAGCAGTTCTTC. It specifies CASSPGGGRNEQFF.

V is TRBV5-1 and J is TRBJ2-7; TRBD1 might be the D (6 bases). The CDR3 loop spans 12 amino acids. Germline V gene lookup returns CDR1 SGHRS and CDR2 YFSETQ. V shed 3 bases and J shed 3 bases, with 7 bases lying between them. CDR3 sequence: CASSYRDYEQYF. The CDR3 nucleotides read TGCGCCAGCAGCTACAGGGACTACGAGCAGTACTTC.

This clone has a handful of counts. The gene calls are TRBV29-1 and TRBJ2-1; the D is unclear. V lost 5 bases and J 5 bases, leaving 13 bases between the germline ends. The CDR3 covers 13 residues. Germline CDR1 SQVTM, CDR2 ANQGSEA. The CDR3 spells CSVRGLSNNEQFF. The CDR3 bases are TGCAGCGTTCGTGGTTTGTCGAACAATGAGCAGTTCTTC.

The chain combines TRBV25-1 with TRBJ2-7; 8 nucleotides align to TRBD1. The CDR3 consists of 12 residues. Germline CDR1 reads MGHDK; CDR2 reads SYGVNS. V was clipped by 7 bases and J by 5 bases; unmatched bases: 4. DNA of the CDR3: TGTGCCAGCACCAAGACAGGGGACGAGCAGTACTTC. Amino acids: CASTKTGDEQYF.

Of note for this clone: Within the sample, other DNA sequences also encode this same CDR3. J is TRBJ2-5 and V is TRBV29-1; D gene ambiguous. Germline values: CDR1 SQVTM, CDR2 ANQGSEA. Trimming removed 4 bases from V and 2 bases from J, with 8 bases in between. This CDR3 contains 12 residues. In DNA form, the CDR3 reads TGCAGCGTTGCGGCGGTACAAGAGACCCAGTACTTC. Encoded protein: CSVAAVQETQYF.

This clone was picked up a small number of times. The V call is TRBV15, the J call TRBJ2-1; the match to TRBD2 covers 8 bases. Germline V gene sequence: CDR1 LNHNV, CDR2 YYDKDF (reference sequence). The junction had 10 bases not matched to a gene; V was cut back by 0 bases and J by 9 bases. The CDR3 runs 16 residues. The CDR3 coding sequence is TGTGCCACCAGCAGAGAAAGCGGGAGAGGTTCCGGTGAGCAGTTCTTC. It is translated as CATSRESGRGSGEQFF.

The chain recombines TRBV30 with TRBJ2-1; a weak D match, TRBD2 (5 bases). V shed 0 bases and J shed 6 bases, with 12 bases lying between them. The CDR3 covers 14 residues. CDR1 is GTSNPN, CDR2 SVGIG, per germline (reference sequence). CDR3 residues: CAWSVWVGANEQFF. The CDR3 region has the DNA TGTGCCTGGAGTGTTTGGGTGGGAGCCAATGAGCAGTTCTTC.

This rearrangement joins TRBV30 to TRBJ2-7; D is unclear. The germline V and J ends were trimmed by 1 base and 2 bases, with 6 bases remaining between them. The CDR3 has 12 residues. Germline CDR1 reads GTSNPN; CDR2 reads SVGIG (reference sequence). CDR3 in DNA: TGTGCCTGGAGTGAGTTGGCCTACGAGCAGTACTTC. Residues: CAWSELAYEQYF.

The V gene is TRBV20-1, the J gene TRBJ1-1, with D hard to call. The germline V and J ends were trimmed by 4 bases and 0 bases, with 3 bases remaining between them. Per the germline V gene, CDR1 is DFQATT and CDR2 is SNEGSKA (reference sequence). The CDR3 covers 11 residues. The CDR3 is CSANMNTEAFF. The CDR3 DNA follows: TGCAGTGCTAATATGAACACTGAAGCTTTCTTT.

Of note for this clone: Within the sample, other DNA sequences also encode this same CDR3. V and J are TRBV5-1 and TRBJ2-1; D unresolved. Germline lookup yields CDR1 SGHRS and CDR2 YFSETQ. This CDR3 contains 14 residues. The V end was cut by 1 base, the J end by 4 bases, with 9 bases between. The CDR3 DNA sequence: TGCGCCAGCAGCTTGTCTTCGTCGTACAATGAGCAGTTCTTC. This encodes CASSLSSSYNEQFF.

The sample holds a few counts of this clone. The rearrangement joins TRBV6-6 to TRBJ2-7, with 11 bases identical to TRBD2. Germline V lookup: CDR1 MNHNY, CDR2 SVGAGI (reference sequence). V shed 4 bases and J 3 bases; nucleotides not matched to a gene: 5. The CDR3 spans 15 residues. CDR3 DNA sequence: TGTGCCAGCAGTTCACCGGGACTAGCGGTCTACGAGCAGTACTTC. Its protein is CASSSPGLAVYEQYF.

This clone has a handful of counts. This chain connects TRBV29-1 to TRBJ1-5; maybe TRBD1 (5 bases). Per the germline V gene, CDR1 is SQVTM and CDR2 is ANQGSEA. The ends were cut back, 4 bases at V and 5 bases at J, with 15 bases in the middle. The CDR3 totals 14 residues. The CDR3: CSVVDSMGDQPQHF. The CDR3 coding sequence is TGCAGCGTTGTGGATTCAATGGGGGATCAGCCCCAGCATTTT.